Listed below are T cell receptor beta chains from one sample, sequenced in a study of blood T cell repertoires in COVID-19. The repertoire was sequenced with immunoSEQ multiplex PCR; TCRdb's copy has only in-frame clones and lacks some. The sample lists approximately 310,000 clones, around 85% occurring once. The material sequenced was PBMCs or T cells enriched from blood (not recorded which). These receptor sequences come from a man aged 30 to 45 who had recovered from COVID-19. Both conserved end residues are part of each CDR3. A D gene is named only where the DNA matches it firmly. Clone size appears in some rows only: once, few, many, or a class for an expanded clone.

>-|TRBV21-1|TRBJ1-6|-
CASSNGGGGGKGSPLHF
TGTGCCAGCAGCAATGGGGGCGGGGGAGGTAAAGGGTCACCCCTCCACTTT
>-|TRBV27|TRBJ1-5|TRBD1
CASSLGTGSQPQHF
TGTGCCAGCAGTTTAGGGACAGGGAGTCAGCCCCAGCATTTT
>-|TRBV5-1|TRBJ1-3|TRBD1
CASSLTQGAGNTIYF
TGCGCCAGCAGCTTGACACAGGGGGCAGGAAACACCATATATTTT
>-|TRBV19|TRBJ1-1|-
CASSPRGGDVDTEAFF
TGTGCCAGTAGTCCCCGGGGGGGGGACGTTGACACTGAAGCTTTCTTT
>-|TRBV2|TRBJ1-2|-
CASSYTGNYGYTF
TGTGCCAGCAGCTATACAGGGAACTATGGCTACACCTTC
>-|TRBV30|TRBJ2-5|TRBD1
CAWSVQRGQGQETQYF
TGTGCCTGGAGTGTCCAACGAGGACAGGGGCAAGAGACCCAGTACTTC
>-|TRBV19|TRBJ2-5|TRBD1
CASSIYGDRVRETQYF
TGTGCCAGTAGTATATACGGGGACAGGGTTAGGGAGACCCAGTACTTC
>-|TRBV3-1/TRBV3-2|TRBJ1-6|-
CASSQPKIEGVNSPLHF
TGTGCCAGCAGCCAACCTAAGATAGAAGGGGTGAATTCACCCCTCCACTTT
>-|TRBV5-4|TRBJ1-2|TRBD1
CASSFGQVYYTF
TGTGCCAGCAGTTTTGGACAGGTCTACTACACCTTC
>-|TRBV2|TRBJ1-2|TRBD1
CASSPDRGAGYTF
TGTGCCAGCAGTCCGGACAGGGGGGCTGGCTACACCTTC
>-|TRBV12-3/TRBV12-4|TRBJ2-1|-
CASTLSGEQFF
TGTGCCAGCACCTTGAGTGGTGAGCAGTTCTTC
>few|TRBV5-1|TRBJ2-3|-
CASSLVGRGPDTQYF
TGCGCCAGCAGCTTGGTGGGAAGGGGCCCAGATACGCAGTATTTT
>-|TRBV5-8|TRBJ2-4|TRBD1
CASSLELLTGVLKNIQYF
TGTGCCAGCAGCTTGGAACTCCTGACAGGGGTCCTGAAAAACATTCAGTACTTC
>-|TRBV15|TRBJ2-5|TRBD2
CATRDGLQALQGGETQYF
TGTGCCACCAGAGACGGCCTACAGGCCCTTCAGGGAGGGGAGACCCAGTACTTC
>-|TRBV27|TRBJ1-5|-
CATRIVGAESNQPQHF
TGTGCCACCAGAATAGTAGGGGCAGAGAGCAATCAGCCCCAGCATTTT
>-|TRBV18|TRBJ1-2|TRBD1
CASSAQGQGYGYTF
TGTGCCAGCTCAGCCCAGGGACAGGGGTATGGCTACACCTTC
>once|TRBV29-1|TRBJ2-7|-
CSAHTGWPYEQYF
TGCAGCGCTCATACAGGGTGGCCCTACGAGCAGTACTTC
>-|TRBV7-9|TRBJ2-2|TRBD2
CASSTGLAGVTGELFF
TGTGCCAGCAGCACGGGACTAGCGGGGGTTACCGGGGAGCTGTTTTTT
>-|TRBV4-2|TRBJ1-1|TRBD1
CASSQGPDRVAEAFF
TGTGCCAGCAGCCAAGGGCCGGACAGGGTGGCTGAAGCTTTCTTT
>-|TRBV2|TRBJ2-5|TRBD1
CASTRQGGEETQYF
TGTGCCAGCACCCGACAGGGCGGAGAGGAGACCCAGTACTTC
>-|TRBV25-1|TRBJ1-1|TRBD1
CASSTQGWTEAFF
TGTGCCAGCAGCACACAGGGGTGGACTGAAGCTTTCTTT
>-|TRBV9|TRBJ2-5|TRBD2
CASSLAGGLQETQYF
TGTGCCAGCAGTCTAGCGGGGGGTCTCCAAGAGACCCAGTACTTC
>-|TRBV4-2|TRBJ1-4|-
CASSQDPGTNEKLFF
TGTGCCAGCAGCCAAGATCCAGGAACTAATGAAAAACTGTTTTTT
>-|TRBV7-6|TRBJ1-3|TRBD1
CASSLTGVGPGNTIYF
TGTGCCAGCAGCTTAACAGGGGTCGGCCCTGGAAACACCATATATTTT
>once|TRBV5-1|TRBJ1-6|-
CASRPTQGSYNSPLHF
TGCGCCAGCAGACCTACACAGGGCTCCTATAATTCACCCCTCCACTTT